Sequencing of this TCR beta chain was carried out in a study of blood T cell repertoires in COVID-19. Turning to the study itself: PBMCs, B-cell-depleted T cells, or T cells provided the cDNA or gDNA that made up the material.

The data were produced by immunoSEQ multiplex PCR, yet TCRdb's version contains in-frame clones alone and is incomplete. The sample consists of about 200,000 clones, 70% to 90% of them appearing once. This CDR3 is built from 14 residues. In germline, CDR1 is MNHEY, CDR2 SMNVEV (reference sequence). Trimming cost V 6 bases and J 7 bases, with 18 bases left between them. The receptor was isolated from a man younger than 40 who had recovered from COVID-19. The V gene is TRBV27, the J gene TRBJ2-5, with D uncertain. The sample comprised PBMCs or T cells enriched from blood (not recorded which). CDR3 DNA sequence: TGTGCCAGCAGGGCCGACATTGGCCCACGGACCCAGTACTTC. Translation: CASRADIGPRTQYF.